This TCR beta chain was captured by sequencing in a study of cytomegalovirus exposure and HLA in healthy donors. The sample holds a few counts of this clone. Its antigen is not known. CDR3 length equals 16 residues. V was shortened by 4 bases and J by 0 bases, with 14 bases between the two germline ends. The germline V gene encodes CDR1 SGHTS and CDR2 YDEGEE. The PCR made use of 60 Vbeta and 13 Jbeta primers. The protocol was immunoSEQ multiplex PCR, while the TCRdb copy is restricted to in-frame clones and leaves out a portion. The sample consists of over 150,000 clones, more than 60% of them appearing once. General study results and limits: The study dropped some indistinguishable V segments, TRBV6-2 and TRBV6-3 among them. Researchers catalogued about 160 TCR beta chains as cytomegalovirus-associated.

The source of this sequence is a woman in her thirties or forties in good health and CMV-seronegative. This chain joins TRBV5-8 and TRBJ1-5, with D possibly matching TRBD1 (5 bases). Sample: PBMCs. The CDR3 spells CASSRDSPNSNQPQHF. Here the CDR3 DNA reads TGTGCCAGCAGCCGTGACAGTCCTAATAGCAATCAGCCCCAGCATTTT. The whole variable domain, remainder taken from reference TRBV5-8 and TRBJ1-5, is EAGVTQSPTHLIKTRGQQATLRCSPISGHTSVYWYQQALGLGLQFLLWYDEGEERNRGNFPPRFSGRQFPNYSSELNVNALELEDSALYLCASSRDSPNSNQPQHFGDGTRLSIL.